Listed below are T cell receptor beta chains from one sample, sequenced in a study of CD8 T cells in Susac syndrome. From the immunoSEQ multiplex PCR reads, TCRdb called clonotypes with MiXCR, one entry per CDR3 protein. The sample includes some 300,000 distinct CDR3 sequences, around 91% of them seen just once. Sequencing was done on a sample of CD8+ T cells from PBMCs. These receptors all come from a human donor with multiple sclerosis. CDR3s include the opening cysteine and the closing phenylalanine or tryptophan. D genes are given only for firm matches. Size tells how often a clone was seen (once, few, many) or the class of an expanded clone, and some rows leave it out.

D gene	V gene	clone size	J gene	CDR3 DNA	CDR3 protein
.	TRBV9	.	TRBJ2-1	TGTGCCAGCAGCGTAGACAGGGAAGGCAATGAGCAGTTCTTC	CASSVDREGNEQFF
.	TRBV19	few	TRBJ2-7	TGTGCCAGTAGTGGGGACAGCGGGTACGAGCAGTACTTC	CASSGDSGYEQYF
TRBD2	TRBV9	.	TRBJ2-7	TGTGCCAGCAGCGCCCGCGGGGGCTACGAGCAGTACTTC	CASSARGGYEQYF
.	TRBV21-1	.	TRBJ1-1	TGTGCCAGCAGCGCAGCCTTAGGGCACCTGAACACTGAAGCTTTCTTT	CASSAALGHLNTEAFF
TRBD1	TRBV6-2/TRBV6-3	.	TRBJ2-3	TGTGCCAGCAGTTACTCGACAGGGTCAGATACGCAGTATTTT	CASSYSTGSDTQYF
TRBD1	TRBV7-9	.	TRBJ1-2	TGTGCCAGCAGTTCGACCGGGACAGGGGGCTATGGCTACACCTTC	CASSSTGTGGYGYTF
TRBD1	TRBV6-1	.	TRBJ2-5	TGTGCCATTCATTACGGACAGGGCCAAGAGACCCAGTACTTC	CAIHYGQGQETQYF
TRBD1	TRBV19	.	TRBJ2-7	TGTGCCAGTAGCTCCTGGACAGGGACAAGCTACGAGCAGTACTTC	CASSSWTGTSYEQYF
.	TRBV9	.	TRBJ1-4	TGTGCCAGCAGCGTAGCAGATGGTAATGAAAAACTGTTTTTT	CASSVADGNEKLFF
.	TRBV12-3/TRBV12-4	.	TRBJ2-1	TGTGCCAGCAGTCTAACCGGACAGAGCTCCTACAATGAGCAGTTCTTC	CASSLTGQSSYNEQFF
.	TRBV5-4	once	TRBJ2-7	TGTGCCAGCAGCCATACAGAAAAGGGCGCCTACGAGCAGTACTTC	CASSHTEKGAYEQYF
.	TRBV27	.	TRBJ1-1	TGTGCCAGCAGTTTAGCCAGGGGTGACACTGAAGCTTTCTTT	CASSLARGDTEAFF
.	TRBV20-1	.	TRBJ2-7	TGCAGTGCTAGCGGGGGAAACTACGAGCAGTACTTC	CSASGGNYEQYF
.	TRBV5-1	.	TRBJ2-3	TGCGCCAGCAACGACATCAGCACAGATACGCAGTATTTT	CASNDISTDTQYF
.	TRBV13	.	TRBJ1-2	TGTGCCAGCAGCCTGACATCGGGGGGCCTGCAAGGCTACACCTTC	CASSLTSGGLQGYTF
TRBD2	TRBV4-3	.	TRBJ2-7	TGCGCCAGCAGCCAAGGAGGGAGGGGCTACGAGCAGTACTTC	CASSQGGRGYEQYF
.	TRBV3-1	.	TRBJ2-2	TGTGCCAGCAGCCAAGATCATCGGGTGAACACCGGGGAGCTGTTTTTT	CASSQDHRVNTGELFF
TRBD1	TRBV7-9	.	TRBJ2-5	TGTGCCAGCAGCTTTCCGGGACAGCAAGAGACCCAGTACTTC	CASSFPGQQETQYF
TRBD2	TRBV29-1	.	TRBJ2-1	TGCAGCGCTACGGGGGGTGACGGAGTTGATGAGCAGTTCTTC	CSATGGDGVDEQFF
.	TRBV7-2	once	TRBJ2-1	TGTGCCAGCAGCCTAATAGCGGAAGCCTACAATGAGCAGTTCTTC	CASSLIAEAYNEQFF
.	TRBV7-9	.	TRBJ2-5	TGTGCCAGCAGCTCAACAGGGACCTTCCAAGAGACCCAGTACTTC	CASSSTGTFQETQYF
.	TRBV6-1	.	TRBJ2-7	TGTGCCAGCAGTGAAGACAGGGCGAATTCCTACGAGCAGTACTTC	CASSEDRANSYEQYF
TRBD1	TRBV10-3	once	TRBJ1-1	TGTGCCAGCCTAGAACAGGGGGAAAACACTGAAGCTTTCTTT	CASLEQGENTEAFF
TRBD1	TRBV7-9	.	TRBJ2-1	TGTGCCAGCAGCTTAGCGTTCGGACAGGGGGCCCATGAGCAGTTCTTC	CASSLAFGQGAHEQFF
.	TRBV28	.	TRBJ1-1	TGTGCCAGCAGTTTTTGGGGGCAGAACACTGAAGCTTTCTTT	CASSFWGQNTEAFF
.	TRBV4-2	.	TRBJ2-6	TGTGCCAGCAGCCGCCGAGACGGGTCCGGGGCCAACGTCCTGACTTTC	CASSRRDGSGANVLTF
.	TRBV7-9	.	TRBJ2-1	TGTGCCAGCAGCTCGCCCCTCGGGGGCTCCTACAATGAGCAGTTCTTC	CASSSPLGGSYNEQFF
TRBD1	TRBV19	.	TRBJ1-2	TGTGCCAGTACCTCCGGACAGGGGGCCTATGGCTACACCTTC	CASTSGQGAYGYTF
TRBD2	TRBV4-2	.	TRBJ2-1	TGTGCCAGCAGCCAGAAACTAGCGGGGGTTAACAATGAGCAGTTCTTC	CASSQKLAGVNNEQFF
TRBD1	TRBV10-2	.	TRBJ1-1	TGCGCCATACAGGGGGCCTGGGGGACTGAAGCTTTCTTT	CAIQGAWGTEAFF
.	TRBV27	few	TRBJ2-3	TGTGCCAGCAGTTTATCGGGTCTTAGCACAGATACGCAGTATTTT	CASSLSGLSTDTQYF
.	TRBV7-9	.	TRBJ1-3	TGTGCCAGCAGTCCCCCGGCGCGCGACACCATATATTTT	CASSPPARDTIYF